This T cell receptor (beta chain) came from a study of blood T cell repertoires in COVID-19. Across the study: PBMCs, B-cell-depleted T cells, or T cells provided the cDNA or gDNA that made up the material.

Germline-derived CDR1 and CDR2 are KGHSH and LQKENI. Trimming took 5 bases from V and 7 from J, leaving 12 bases between them. The CDR3 extends over 13 amino acids. In the study's own analysis: Nucleated cell number was recorded as an estimate derived from reference gene primer amplification. The data were produced by immunoSEQ multiplex PCR, yet TCRdb's version contains in-frame clones alone and is incomplete. V, J and clone size are taken as reported in that table, and D and trimming were inferred from the DNA itself. Here the sample spans about 160,000 clones, over 75% being singletons. Material for sequencing was peripheral blood. This sequence joins TRBV18 and TRBJ1-5; D remains ambiguous. The sequence was collected from a man aged 60 to 75 who had recovered from COVID-19. The CDR3 reads CASSRTGGQPQHF. CDR3 nucleotides: TGTGCCAGCTCAAGGACCGGAGGACAGCCCCAGCATTTT.